Included here is one T cell receptor beta chain sequence, with context. The antigen remains unidentified. The source of the sample is a study of T cells in Graves' hyperthyroidism and ophthalmopathy. Study overall: Prior to any treatment, at the point of initial diagnosis, peripheral blood was collected. Study-level points and caveats: Also found in blood were most expanded thyroid clonotypes above 0.001.

PBMCs were obtained from 9.5 to 10 ml fresh peripheral blood. CDR1 SQVTM and CDR2 ANQGSEA come from the germline V gene. The CDR3 covers 11 residues. The V and J ends lost 6 bases and 4 bases respectively, with 10 bases between them. TCR beta CDR3 sequences were amplified from RNA transcripts. HTBI primers drove first-round RT-PCR of the TCR CDR3. TCRdb reanalysed the multiplex PCR reads using MiXCR and keeps one entry per CDR3 protein. The table includes about 250,000 distinct CDR3 sequences, roughly 22% detected once. The source is a woman in her forties with Graves' ophthalmopathy. The chain couples TRBV29-1 to TRBJ2-7; a weak D match, TRBD2 (6 bases). Material for sequencing was blood. CDR3 nucleotides: TGCAGCGTCTATGGAGGGTACGAGCAGTACTTC. It translates to CSVYGGYEQYF.